Listed below are T cell receptor beta chains from one sample, sequenced in a study of OX40 agonist ivuxolimab in advanced cancers. Libraries were prepared by immunoSEQ multiplex PCR; TCRdb keeps only in-frame clonotypes and omits some of them. The table has around 70,000 clones, just over 85% seen once; the top ten hold around 2.8%. Sequencing used CD4+ or CD8+ T cells sorted from blood, obtained in a trial of the OX40 agonist ivuxolimab. These receptors all stem from an adult with an advanced solid tumor such as melanoma, head and neck, liver or kidney cancer. Both conserved end residues are part of each CDR3. D genes are given only for firm matches. Not every row has a clone size; where given, it reads once, few, many or a size class.

v_gene	d_gene	abundance	j_gene	CDR3aa	CDR3nt
TRBV19	.	.	TRBJ1-1	CASTKPGSNTEAFF	TGTGCCAGTACCAAGCCCGGGAGCAACACTGAAGCTTTCTTT
TRBV11-2	TRBD2	.	TRBJ2-7	CASTLPVAGGSEQYF	TGTGCCAGCACCCTTCCCGTAGCGGGAGGCTCCGAGCAGTACTTC
TRBV28	.	.	TRBJ2-7	CASSFGQGYEQYF	TGTGCCAGCAGTTTCGGGCAGGGTTACGAGCAGTACTTC
TRBV19	TRBD1	.	TRBJ1-5	CASSTPGQVNQPQHF	TGTGCCAGTAGTACACCGGGACAGGTCAATCAGCCCCAGCATTTT
TRBV4-1	.	.	TRBJ2-2	CASSQVLGAGTGELFF	TGCGCCAGCAGCCAAGTATTAGGGGCGGGCACCGGGGAACTGTTTTTT
TRBV5-5	.	.	TRBJ2-2	CASSPPGLKGTGELFF	TGTGCCAGCAGCCCCCCGGGACTGAAGGGAACCGGGGAGCTGTTTTTT
TRBV5-5	TRBD1	.	TRBJ1-5	CASSVGQAGQPQHF	TGTGCCAGCAGCGTGGGACAGGCAGGTCAGCCCCAGCATTTT
TRBV7-8	.	.	TRBJ2-5	CASSEGGRQETQYF	TGTGCCAGCAGCGAAGGGGGGCGTCAAGAGACCCAGTACTTC
TRBV18	.	once	TRBJ1-3	CASSPEVRGSSGNTIYF	TGTGCCAGCTCACCGGAGGTACGAGGGAGCTCTGGAAACACCATATATTTT
TRBV27	TRBD1	.	TRBJ1-6	CASSFRGAGGFSPLHF	TGTGCCAGCAGTTTTAGAGGCGCAGGGGGATTTTCACCCCTCCACTTT
TRBV7-6	.	.	TRBJ1-3	CASSPDLASGNTIYF	TGTGCCAGCAGCCCCGATTTGGCCTCTGGAAACACCATATATTTT
TRBV19	TRBD1	.	TRBJ1-5	CASSMGQGYNQPQHF	TGTGCCAGTAGTATGGGACAGGGGTACAATCAGCCCCAGCATTTT
TRBV11-2	TRBD2	.	TRBJ2-5	CASSLGLAQETQYF	TGTGCCAGCAGCTTAGGACTAGCCCAAGAGACCCAGTACTTC
TRBV5-4	.	.	TRBJ2-4	CASSLELSAGPKNIQYF	TGTGCCAGCAGCTTGGAGTTAAGTGCAGGGCCCAAAAACATTCAGTACTTC
TRBV7-9	.	.	TRBJ2-7	CASSTTGGTDEQYF	TGTGCCAGCAGCACCACCGGGGGAACCGACGAGCAGTACTTC
TRBV19	TRBD1	.	TRBJ2-7	CASSPGQTYEQYF	TGTGCCAGTAGTCCGGGACAGACCTACGAGCAGTACTTC
TRBV6-4	.	.	TRBJ2-6	CASSAPKGGPASGANVLTF	TGTGCCAGCAGTGCCCCAAAGGGAGGACCTGCCTCTGGGGCCAACGTCCTGACTTTC
TRBV7-7	TRBD2	.	TRBJ2-5	CASSLGGLAGTETQYF	TGTGCTAGCAGCTTAGGGGGACTAGCGGGTACAGAGACCCAGTACTTC
TRBV6-6	TRBD2	.	TRBJ2-1	CASSSLRLAGNEQFF	TGTGCCAGCAGTTCCCTCCGACTAGCGGGCAATGAGCAGTTCTTC
TRBV11-3	.	.	TRBJ2-2	CASRRGFGGPNTGELFF	TGTGCCAGCAGAAGGGGGTTCGGGGGGCCGAACACCGGGGAGCTGTTTTTT
TRBV5-1	TRBD1	.	TRBJ2-7	CASSLDLTGDEQYF	TGCGCCAGCAGCTTGGACCTGACAGGGGACGAGCAGTACTTC
TRBV11-3	TRBD2	few	TRBJ2-1	CASSRLAGGPLSNEQFF	TGTGCCAGCAGCCGACTAGCGGGAGGGCCCCTTTCCAATGAGCAGTTCTTC
TRBV27	TRBD1	.	TRBJ2-3	CASSLAPGTGDTQYF	TGTGCCAGCAGTTTAGCCCCCGGGACAGGGGATACGCAGTATTTT
TRBV7-9	.	.	TRBJ2-3	CASSLKSFGDTQYF	TGTGCCAGCAGCTTAAAGTCGTTCGGAGATACGCAGTATTTT
TRBV27	TRBD2	.	TRBJ2-7	CASRSSGYEQYF	TGTGCCAGCAGGTCTAGCGGCTACGAGCAGTACTTC
TRBV7-6	TRBD1	.	TRBJ1-3	CASSSRQGLAGNTIYF	TGTGCCAGCAGCTCCCGACAGGGATTGGCTGGAAACACCATATATTTT
TRBV11-3	.	.	TRBJ2-3	CASSHGLGTDTQYF	TGTGCCAGCAGCCATGGCCTGGGGACCGATACGCAGTATTTT
TRBV19	.	.	TRBJ2-7	CASSTVVGGFYEQYF	TGTGCCAGTAGTACAGTAGTCGGGGGTTTCTACGAGCAGTACTTC
TRBV13	.	.	TRBJ2-5	CASSLAAETQYF	TGTGCCAGCAGCTTAGCGGCGGAGACCCAGTACTTC
TRBV27	.	.	TRBJ2-1	CASSSPVGSYNEQFF	TGTGCCAGCAGCTCCCCCGTTGGGTCCTACAATGAGCAGTTCTTC
TRBV6-1	TRBD1	once	TRBJ1-5	CASSPNRGISQPQHF	TGTGCCAGCAGTCCCAACAGGGGGATTTCTCAGCCCCAGCATTTT
TRBV5-1	.	.	TRBJ1-6	CASSFVGANSPLHF	TGCGCCAGCAGCTTCGTAGGGGCGAATTCACCCCTCCACTTT
TRBV9	.	.	TRBJ1-2	CASSVGTPDDYGYTF	TGTGCCAGCAGCGTCGGGACACCAGATGACTATGGCTACACCTTC
TRBV5-1	.	.	TRBJ2-7	CASSQEGQNYEQYF	TGCGCCAGCAGCCAGGAGGGACAAAACTACGAGCAGTACTTC
TRBV30	TRBD1	.	TRBJ2-2	CAWGTGGYTGELFF	TGTGCCTGGGGCACAGGGGGCTACACCGGGGAGCTGTTTTTT
TRBV7-8	.	.	TRBJ2-5	CASSPRLEGTQYF	TGTGCCAGCAGCCCAAGGTTGGAGGGGACCCAGTACTTC
TRBV15	.	once	TRBJ1-4	CATSRDPTASGEKLFF	TGTGCCACCAGCAGAGATCCGACGGCCTCTGGGGAAAAACTGTTTTTT
TRBV30	TRBD1	few	TRBJ1-1	CAWSPQGAEAFF	TGTGCCTGGAGTCCCCAGGGGGCGGAAGCTTTCTTT
TRBV7-2	.	.	TRBJ2-3	CASSLALWGADTQYF	TGTGCCAGCAGCTTAGCGTTGTGGGGCGCAGATACGCAGTATTTT
TRBV15	TRBD1	.	TRBJ2-5	CATSREQGAGEQYF	TGTGCCACCAGCAGAGAGCAGGGGGCAGGGGAGCAGTACTTC
TRBV2	.	.	TRBJ2-1	CASSVSTGPYNEQFF	TGTGCCAGCAGTGTTAGTACGGGCCCCTACAATGAGCAGTTCTTC
TRBV5-4	TRBD2	.	TRBJ2-7	CASSLLAGGEQYF	TGTGCCAGCAGCTTACTAGCGGGAGGCGAGCAGTACTTC
TRBV2	.	.	TRBJ2-7	CASSEGGQGTRYEQYF	TGTGCCAGCAGTGAAGGCGGGCAGGGGACCCGGTACGAGCAGTACTTC
TRBV5-1	TRBD1	.	TRBJ1-1	CASSPGGRNEAFF	TGCGCCAGCAGTCCAGGGGGCAGAAATGAAGCTTTCTTT
TRBV2	.	.	TRBJ1-1	CATTRGEGTEAFF	TGTGCCACCACCCGGGGGGAGGGCACTGAAGCTTTCTTT
TRBV19	.	once	TRBJ2-5	CASSIGSRGQTQYF	TGTGCCAGTAGTATAGGGAGCAGAGGCCAGACCCAGTACTTC
TRBV2	TRBD2	.	TRBJ2-3	CASSEGRSSGGFF	TGTGCCAGCAGTGAAGGTCGGTCTAGCGGGGGGTTTTTT
TRBV18	.	.	TRBJ2-7	CASSPGQYEQYF	TGTGCCAGCTCACCCGGGCAGTACGAGCAGTACTTC